What follows are 16 T cell receptor beta chains derived from one specimen sequenced in a study of shared clonotypes between healthy human individuals. The assay was immunoSEQ multiplex PCR, and TCRdb's table has in-frame clones only and misses some. The table records roughly 890,000 clones, almost 95% of them present only once. Terminally differentiated effector memory CD45RA+ cells were excluded from the naive CD8 cells, which were CD45RO-negative and positively selected for CCR7. Sequencing was done on a sample of naive CD8+ T cells sorted from blood. The source is a man younger than 45 in good health.

V gene TRBV25-1 combines with J gene TRBJ2-7; 7 nucleotides match TRBD2. This CDR3 has 15 residues. V lost 8 bases to trimming and J lost 2 bases; unmatched junction nucleotides: 12. CDR1 is MGHDK, CDR2 SYGVNS, per germline. This chain's CDR3 is CASSPASGATYEQYF. DNA of the CDR3: TGTGCCAGCTCGCCGGCAAGCGGGGCAACCTACGAGCAGTACTTC.

This clone came up once. The V gene is TRBV27, the J gene TRBJ1-1; D might be TRBD1 (6 bases). Germline CDR1 and CDR2: MNHEY and SMNVEV (reference sequence). The CDR3 is made up of 16 amino acids. V gave up 3 bases and J gave up 5 bases, with 19 bases separating them. The CDR3 protein is CASSFLSRGADTEAFF. The DNA for the CDR3 is TGTGCCAGCAGTTTCTTATCTAGGGGGGCGGATACTGAAGCTTTCTTT.

This chain connects TRBV5-1 to TRBJ2-7, with 8 positions matching TRBD2. V was clipped by 7 bases and J by 8 bases; unmatched bases: 20. There are 16 residues in the CDR3. CDR1 SGHRS and CDR2 YFSETQ come from the germline V gene. CDR3 nucleotide sequence: TGCGCCAGCTCACAAAGCGGGGGAATTCGAAGACAACAGCAGTACTTC. Its protein product is CASSQSGGIRRQQQYF.

This chain connects TRBV12-5 to TRBJ1-1; TRBD1 aligns across 7 bases. The CDR3 consists of 17 residues. The V and J ends lost 2 bases and 2 bases, in that order; junction bases with no gene match: 11. Germline CDR1 LGHNT, CDR2 FRNRAP. The CDR3 here is CASGLTSTGPTNTEAFF. In DNA, the CDR3 is TGTGCTAGTGGTTTGACCTCGACAGGGCCCACTAACACTGAAGCTTTCTTT.

The rearrangement links TRBV5-6 to TRBJ2-7, with D possibly TRBD2 on 6 matching bases. Germline lookup yields CDR1 SGHDT and CDR2 YYEEEE. This CDR3 has 13 amino acids. Trimming stripped 4 bases from V and 3 bases from J, with 11 bases between. CDR3 DNA: TGTGCCAGCAGCGACGGACTAAACTACGAGCAGTACTTC. Translation: CASSDGLNYEQYF. Based on the CDR3 plus reference TRBV5-6 and TRBJ2-7, the full variable domain is DAGVTQSPTHLIKTRGQQVTLRCSPKSGHDTVSWYQQALGQGPQFIFQYYEEEERQRGNFPDRFSGHQFPNYSSELNVNALLLGDSALYLCASSDGLNYEQYFGPGTRLTVT.

The chain has TRBV27 and TRBJ2-3; D gene unclear. Trimming took off 9 bases at V and 2 bases at J, with 18 bases between the two ends. The CDR3 has 15 amino acids. Germline V CDR1 and CDR2: MNHEY, SMNVEV (reference sequence). CDR3: CASWSTDLPTDTQYF. For the CDR3, the DNA is TGTGCCAGTTGGTCGACGGACCTCCCCACAGATACGCAGTATTTT.

CDR3 nucleotide sequence: TGTGCCAGCAGCTTAGTCACCGGGACAGATCTACCTTACAATGAGCAGTTCTTC. Protein: CASSLVTGTDLPYNEQFF. This rearrangement joins TRBV7-6 to TRBJ2-1; 7 nucleotides line up with TRBD1. The CDR3 covers 18 residues. Germline V gene lookup returns CDR1 SGHVS and CDR2 FNYEAQ. V lost 1 base, J lost 4 bases, and 13 bases stayed unmatched.

J is TRBJ1-2 and V is TRBV7-9; D uncertain. Trimming removed 5 bases at V and 0 bases at J, with 10 bases between. There are 14 residues in the CDR3. Germline V gene sequence: CDR1 SEHNR, CDR2 FQNEAQ (reference sequence). CDR3 amino acids: CASSPSMANYGYTF. CDR3 in DNA: TGTGCCAGCAGCCCCAGCATGGCTAACTATGGCTACACCTTC.

J is TRBJ1-5 and V is TRBV4-3; no clear D gene. The CDR3 is 13 residues long. Per germline, CDR1 LGHNA and CDR2 YSLEER. V was shortened by 0 bases and J by 9 bases, with 9 bases between the two germline ends. The CDR3 bases are TGCGCCAGCAGCCAAGATCTCCATCTGCCCCAGCATTTT. This translates into CASSQDLHLPQHF.

V usage is TRBV27 and J usage is TRBJ2-4; 9 bases align to TRBD1. V was pared by 6 bases and J by 8 bases, with 17 bases of the junction left unmatched. CDR1 MNHEY and CDR2 SMNVEV come from the germline V gene (reference sequence). The CDR3 sequence is 17 residues long. CDR3 nucleotide sequence: TGTGCCAGCAGCGCATGGGTAGGGGGGACAGGGATTGACATTCAGTACTTC. The encoded protein is CASSAWVGGTGIDIQYF.

The V gene is TRBV7-3, the J gene TRBJ2-3; possibly TRBD2 for D (6 bases). Trimming took 1 base from V and 2 from J, leaving 13 bases between them. Germline V gives CDR1 SGHTA, CDR2 FQGTGA. This CDR3 region has 16 residues. CDR3 coding DNA: TGTGCCAGCAGCTTAATAGCTAGCGAGAACACAGATACGCAGTATTTT. It specifies CASSLIASENTDTQYF.

V gene TRBV29-1 combines with J gene TRBJ2-3; the D call may be TRBD1 or TRBD2 (5 bases each). The CDR3 totals 18 residues. The V gene lost 0 bases and the J gene lost 4 bases, with 23 bases spanning the gap. CDR1 and CDR2 (germline): SQVTM, ANQGSEA. CDR3 in amino acids: CSVEDWGDTQGEADTQYF. Here the CDR3 DNA reads TGCAGCGTTGAAGATTGGGGCGACACCCAGGGAGAGGCAGATACGCAGTATTTT.

This sequence joins TRBV14 and TRBJ2-3, with D tentatively TRBD1 (5 bases). The CDR3 contains 14 residues. The germline V gene has CDR1 SGHDN and CDR2 FVKESK. The V end was cut by 4 bases, the J end by 6 bases, with 14 bases between. This CDR3 reads CASSPPGAGDTQYF. The DNA for the CDR3 is TGTGCCAGCAGCCCCCCTGGGGCCGGGGATACGCAGTATTTT.

V gene TRBV18 combines with J gene TRBJ2-7; no definite D call. The germline gives CDR1 KGHSH, CDR2 LQKENI. The CDR3 covers 14 residues. V lost 3 bases and J 0 bases, leaving 9 bases between the germline ends. DNA of the CDR3: TGTGCCAGCTCACCGGAGCCAGGCTCCTACGAGCAGTACTTC. Protein sequence: CASSPEPGSYEQYF.

The chain carries TRBV6-1 and TRBJ2-1; 7 bases align to TRBD2. From germline, CDR1 is MNHNS and CDR2 SASEGT. The CDR3 consists of 19 residues. V gave up 4 bases and J gave up 8 bases; unmatched junction bases: 23. The CDR3 reads CASSGISGRILLNADEQFF. The CDR3 DNA sequence: TGTGCCAGCAGTGGCATTAGCGGGCGAATCCTCTTAAATGCAGATGAGCAGTTCTTC.

The chain employs TRBV13 and TRBJ1-4, with 7 bases aligning to TRBD1. The CDR3 runs 17 residues. The germline CDR1 and CDR2 sequences are PRHDT and FYEKMQ (reference sequence). With V trimmed by 5 bases and J by 7 bases, 16 bases remained unmatched. As DNA, the CDR3 is TGTGCCAGCAGCCCAAGAAAAAACAGGGGACTAGGTGAAAAACTGTTTTTT. This gives the protein CASSPRKNRGLGEKLFF. The full variable domain, in which reference TRBV13 and TRBJ1-4 provide the parts outside the CDR3, is AAGVIQSPRHLIKEKRETATLKCYPIPRHDTVYWYQQGPGQDPQFLISFYEKMQSDKGSIPDRFSAQQFSDYHSELNMSSLELGDSALYFCASSPRKNRGLGEKLFFGSGTQLSVL.